The text below deals with one TCR beta chain. TCRdb keeps only in-frame clones here, not all; method: immunoSEQ multiplex PCR. The sample includes tens of thousands of clones, roughly 74% of them seen just once. The record originates from a study of blood T cell repertoires in COVID-19. CDR1 is MNHNS, CDR2 SASEGT, per germline. The CDR3 is made up of 15 amino acids. V was cut by 2 bases and J by 4 bases, with 12 bases left in between. The chain has TRBV6-1 and TRBJ2-1; D may be TRBD1 (5 bases). The source is a man aged 50 or older with COVID-19, enrolled during active disease. Material for sequencing was peripheral blood. CDR3 amino acids: CASSESMTAYNEQFF. CDR3 sequence (DNA): TGTGCCAGCAGTGAAAGTATGACAGCATACAATGAGCAGTTCTTC.